This passage covers 22 T cell receptor beta chains from one sample sequenced in a study of metastatic and nonmetastatic thyroid tumors. MiXCR re-clonotyped the PCR reads for TCRdb. The sample yields just over 40,000 clones, over 10% seen once. No treatment had been given to any patient before thyroid surgery. Sequenced material: blood. All receptors derive from a female donor with papillary thyroid cancer or a benign thyroid nodule (not recorded which). Some clones in this sample may be carry-over from other donors' samples.

The J gene is TRBJ2-2, the V gene TRBV20-1; 8 bases line up with TRBD2. In germline, CDR1 is DFQATT, CDR2 SNEGSKA (reference sequence). V was pared by 1 base and J by 7 bases, with 8 bases of the junction left unmatched. The CDR3 has 15 amino acids. The CDR3 region has the DNA TGCAGTGCTAGAGGAGCGGGAGAAGATATCGGGGAGCTGTTTTTT. This translates into CSARGAGEDIGELFF.

For this clone: One base away lies a much larger clone, so this may be a sequencing read error. Other DNA sequences of this sample code for an identical CDR3. The chain joins TRBV20-1 to TRBJ2-3; 8 nucleotides line up with TRBD2. CDR3 length: 17 residues. Germline trimming cut 6 bases from V and 2 bases from J; bases unmatched to any gene: 16. Germline V gives CDR1 DFQATT, CDR2 SNEGSKA (reference sequence). CDR3 sequence reads: CSAYRRVAGGHTDTQYF. CDR3 nucleotides: TGCAGTGCCTACAGGAGGGTGGCGGGGGGACACACAGATACGCAGTATTTT.

This clone turned up a few times. A much larger clone lies one base from this, so it may be a read error. Other nucleotide sequences from this sample produce the same CDR3. The chain joins TRBV28 to TRBJ2-4; the match to TRBD1 covers 7 bases. The CDR3 spans 15 residues. Losses at the gene ends were 10 bases for V and 0 bases for J; bases not matched to a gene: 9. Germline loops: CDR1 MDHEN, CDR2 SYDVKM. In DNA form, the CDR3 reads TGTGCCACATGGGACAGTGGGCTAGCCAAAAACATTCAGTACTTC. The encoded protein is CATWDSGLAKNIQYF.

The chain has TRBV24-1 and TRBJ2-3; TRBD1 might be the D (5 bases). This CDR3 is built from 15 residues. Germline V CDR1 and CDR2: KGHDR, SFDVKD. Between the trimmed V and J ends, which lost 0 bases and 8 bases, there was a span of 14 bases. Written as DNA, the CDR3 is TGTGCCACCAGTGATTTGTCGACAACAAGGGGTACGCAGTATTTT. Translating gives CATSDLSTTRGTQYF.

In its sample, this clone was seen many times. The chain is built from TRBV28 and TRBJ1-1, with a tentative D call TRBD1 (5 bases). Germline assignment: CDR1 MDHEN and CDR2 SYDVKM. This CDR3 region has 14 residues. V was clipped by 6 bases and J by 4 bases, with 15 bases between them. The CDR3 loop reads CASSPEGEGTEAFF. The CDR3 nucleotides read TGTGCCAGCAGCCCTGAAGGGGAGGGCACTGAAGCTTTCTTT.

This clone has a count of ten or more. The rearrangement uses TRBV5-6 and TRBJ1-4; D remains unclear. The CDR3 is 17 amino acids. Germline assignment: CDR1 SGHDT and CDR2 YYEEEE. Deletions cut 0 bases from V and 2 bases from J, with 14 bases between. CDR3 amino acids: CASSLVPLLGTNEKLFF. The CDR3 DNA reads as TGTGCCAGCAGCTTGGTGCCTCTCCTGGGGACTAATGAAAAACTGTTTTTT.

The table lists this clone with a few counts. The chain recombines TRBV28 with TRBJ2-5, with a weak D call TRBD2 (5 bases). The germline V and J ends were trimmed by 3 bases and 4 bases, with 12 bases remaining between them. Germline CDR1 MDHEN, CDR2 SYDVKM. There are 14 residues in the CDR3. CDR3 nucleotide sequence: TGTGCCAGCAGTTTCGGGATGGACCCAGAGACCCAGTACTTC. As protein: CASSFGMDPETQYF.

There are many counts of this clone. The CDR3 loop is CASSIGYNEQFF. The CDR3 DNA follows: TGTGCCAGTAGTATCGGGTACAATGAGCAGTTCTTC. V gene TRBV19 combines with J gene TRBJ2-1, with D hard to call. CDR1 and CDR2 (germline): LNHDA, SQIVND (reference sequence). V dropped 3 bases and J dropped 4 bases, with 4 bases sitting between them. This CDR3 region has 12 residues.

This clone has more than one count but fewer than ten. V gene TRBV28 combines with J gene TRBJ1-4; D uncertain. Trimming shortened V by 7 bases and J by 3 bases, and 9 bases separated the two germline ends. The CDR3 length is 13 residues. CDR1 MDHEN and CDR2 SYDVKM come from the germline V gene. CDR3 bases: TGTGCCAGCAACAGCGGGGCTAATGAAAAACTGTTTTTT. Its protein is CASNSGANEKLFF. Drawing the rest from reference TRBV28 and TRBJ1-4, the complete variable domain is DVKVTQSSRYLVKRTGEKVFLECVQDMDHENMFWYRQDPGLGLRLIYFSYDVKMKEKGDIPEGYSVSREKKERFSLILESASTNQTSMYLCASNSGANEKLFFGSGTQLSVL.

About this clone itself: At one end the junction does not follow the germline gene, possibly because of a read error. The chain has TRBV6-1 and TRBJ1-5; TRBD1 aligns across 8 bases. Germline-derived CDR1 and CDR2 are MNHNS and SASEGT. This CDR3 comprises 13 residues. The CDR3 is CAISSGGVQPQHF. CDR3 sequence (DNA): TGTGCCATCAGTTCAGGGGGCGTACAGCCCCAGCATTTT.

This clone was seen ten or more times. The chain has TRBV7-8 and TRBJ2-1; TRBD1 is a possible D gene (6 bases). The CDR3 spans 16 residues. Germline values: CDR1 SGHVS, CDR2 FQNEAQ. Trimming removed 5 bases at V and 4 bases at J, with 18 bases between. The CDR3 nucleotides read TGTGCCAGCAGCCCAAGGGCGGACAGATTTTACAATGAGCAGTTCTTC. Protein: CASSPRADRFYNEQFF.

The J gene is TRBJ1-1, the V gene TRBV11-2; no clear D. The germline CDR1 and CDR2 sequences are SGHAT and FQNNGV. The germline V and J ends were trimmed by 6 bases and 0 bases, with 11 bases remaining between them. The CDR3 is made up of 14 amino acids. The CDR3 loop is CASSVGPMNTEAFF. CDR3 DNA sequence: TGTGCCAGCAGTGTTGGGCCTATGAACACTGAAGCTTTCTTT.

In this sample, this clone turned up many times. This chain connects TRBV5-1 to TRBJ2-1; TRBD2 is a possible D gene (5 bases). The germline CDR1 and CDR2 sequences are SGHRS and YFSETQ. Trimming pared 6 bases from V and 7 bases from J, leaving 20 bases between. This CDR3 has 15 amino acids. In DNA, the CDR3 is TGCGCCAGCACCCAAGCTCTAGACTACAATAATGAGCAGTTCTTC. It yields the protein CASTQALDYNNEQFF.

CDR3 bases: TGTGCCAGCAGTTACGAGGCAGAGAATTCACCCCTCCACTTT. Protein: CASSYEAENSPLHF. The V gene is TRBV6-2 or TRBV6-3, the J gene TRBJ1-6, with no clear D. The germline V gene has CDR1 MNHEY and CDR2 SVGEGT. There are 14 residues in the CDR3. Trimming cost V 2 bases and J 7 bases, with 9 bases left between them.

The sample holds many counts of this clone. This sequence joins TRBV30 and TRBJ1-1; D remains ambiguous. Looked up from germline, CDR1 is GTSNPN and CDR2 is SVGIG (reference sequence). V lost 0 bases and J lost 4, with 9 bases in between. CDR3 length equals 13 residues. CDR3 residues: CAWSVEGGTEAFF. The CDR3 DNA reads as TGTGCCTGGAGTGTCGAGGGCGGCACTGAAGCTTTCTTT.

This clone has at least ten counts. The genes are TRBV4-1 and TRBJ2-3; 7 bases align to TRBD1. Germline V gives CDR1 MGHRA, CDR2 YSYEKL. V gave up 4 bases and J gave up 0 bases; unmatched junction bases: 13. CDR3 length: 18 amino acids. The chain's CDR3 is CASSRTLGQFTSTDTQYF. CDR3 nucleotides: TGCGCCAGCAGCCGAACGCTGGGACAGTTTACTAGCACAGATACGCAGTATTTT.

This clone was seen a few times. V is TRBV12-3 or TRBV12-4 and J is TRBJ2-1, with D possibly being TRBD2 (5 bases). V lost 4 bases and J 13 bases, leaving 11 bases between the germline ends. The CDR3 loop spans 11 amino acids. The CDR3 nucleotides read TGTGCCAGCAGTTCCCGGGAAGTTCAGTTCTTC. It encodes CASSSREVQFF.

With respect to this clone: One junction end disagrees with the germline gene, perhaps due to a read error. The rearrangement links TRBV11-2 to TRBJ2-7, with 10 positions matching TRBD2. This CDR3 is 16 amino acids long. Germline CDR1 reads SGHAT; CDR2 reads FQNNGV. The CDR3 reads CTSSPVGTSASYEQYF. The CDR3 DNA follows: TGTACCAGCAGCCCAGTCGGGACTAGCGCGAGTTACGAGCAGTACTTC.

This clone occurred many times. The chain employs TRBV29-1 and TRBJ2-5; 11 nucleotides match TRBD2. V gave up 2 bases and J gave up 5 bases; unmatched junction bases: 7. This CDR3 has 15 amino acids. Germline V CDR1 and CDR2: SQVTM, ANQGSEA. The CDR3 loop is CSVERLAGRGETQYF. The CDR3 DNA reads as TGCAGCGTTGAACGACTAGCGGGAAGGGGGGAGACCCAGTACTTC.

This clone occurred many times. This chain uses TRBV20-1 with TRBJ1-4, with a weak D call TRBD1 (5 bases). Germline CDR1 and CDR2: DFQATT and SNEGSKA (reference sequence). The germline V and J ends were trimmed by 6 bases and 11 bases, with 13 bases remaining between them. There are 11 residues in the CDR3. DNA of the CDR3: TGCAGTGCCAAAGAGAGGGGTAAACTGTTTTTT. This sequence encodes CSAKERGKLFF.

This clone has at least ten counts. The chain joins TRBV5-5 to TRBJ2-1; D is unresolved. The V gene lost 4 bases and the J gene lost 9 bases, with 8 bases spanning the gap. Germline V gives CDR1 SGHKS, CDR2 YYEKEE (reference sequence). This CDR3 region has 11 residues. CDR3 nucleotides: TGTGCCAGCAGCCCCCTTACTGAGCAGTTCTTC. Protein: CASSPLTEQFF.

This clone was recorded at least ten times. The chain uses TRBV12-3 or TRBV12-4 and TRBJ1-5; no definite D call. Trimming removed 6 bases at V and 0 bases at J, with 9 bases between. The CDR3 has 14 residues. CDR3 protein: CASSLLGSNQPQHF. The CDR3, as DNA: TGTGCCAGCAGCCTCTTAGGTAGCAATCAGCCCCAGCATTTT.